Considering frequency, the clone carrying this TCR beta chain is medium-sized. The antigen is undetermined. Germline-derived CDR1 and CDR2 are SGHRS and YFSETQ. This CDR3 region has 15 residues. These data belong to a study of human CD8 memory T cell subsets. Healthy-donor buffy coats yielded the PBMC. For every subset, the RNA was derived from duplicate vials of approximately 150,000 sorted CD8+ T cells. Findings and caveats of the study: Diversity was similarly high in stem-like memory and precursor exhausted T cells, which was not the case for effector memory cells. This study sequenced T cell receptor beta chains only.

A UMI-labeled 5' RACE approach was the method that produced the TCR beta libraries. No DNA is given; TCRdb re-called the 5' RACE reads and lists each CDR3 protein once. The repertoire table contains thousands of distinct CDR3 sequences. Sequencing was performed on CD8+ T cells from PBMCs. This chain links TRBV5-1 with TRBJ2-1; checking the TCRdb D call of TRBD1 is not possible without DNA. The source of this sequence is a human donor in good health. CDR3 in amino acids: CASSLSGGPNNEQFF.